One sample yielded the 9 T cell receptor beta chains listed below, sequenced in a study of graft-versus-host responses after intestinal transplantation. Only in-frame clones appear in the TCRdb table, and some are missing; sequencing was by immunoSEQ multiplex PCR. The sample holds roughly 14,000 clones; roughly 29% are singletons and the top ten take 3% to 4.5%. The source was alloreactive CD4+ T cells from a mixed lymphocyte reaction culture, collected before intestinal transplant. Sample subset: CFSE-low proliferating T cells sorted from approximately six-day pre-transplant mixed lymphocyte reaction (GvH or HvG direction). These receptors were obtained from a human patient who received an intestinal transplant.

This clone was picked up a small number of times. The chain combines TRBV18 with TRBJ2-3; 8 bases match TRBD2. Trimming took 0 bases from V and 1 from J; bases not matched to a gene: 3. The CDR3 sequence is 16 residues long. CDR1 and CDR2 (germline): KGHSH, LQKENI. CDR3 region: CASSPPLAGGTDTQYF. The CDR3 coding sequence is TGTGCCAGCTCACCACCCCTAGCGGGTGGCACAGATACGCAGTATTTT.

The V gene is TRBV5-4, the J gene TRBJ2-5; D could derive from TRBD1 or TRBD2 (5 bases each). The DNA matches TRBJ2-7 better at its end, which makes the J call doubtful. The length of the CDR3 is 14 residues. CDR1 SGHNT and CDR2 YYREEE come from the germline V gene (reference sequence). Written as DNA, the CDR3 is TGTGCCAGCAGCTTGGGGGGGAGCTCCTACGAGCAGTACTTC. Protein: CASSLGGSSYEQYF.

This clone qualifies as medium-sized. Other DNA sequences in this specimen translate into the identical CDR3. The CDR3 bases are TGCGCCAGCAGCAAGGGACAGGGGGCTGGAACCGGGGAGCTGTTTTTT. Its translation: CASSKGQGAGTGELFF. V gene TRBV5-1 combines with J gene TRBJ2-2, with 12 bases matching TRBD1. Looked up from germline, CDR1 is SGHRS and CDR2 is YFSETQ. The CDR3 sequence is 16 residues long. J was trimmed by 5 bases and V by 4 bases; bases with no gene match: 6.

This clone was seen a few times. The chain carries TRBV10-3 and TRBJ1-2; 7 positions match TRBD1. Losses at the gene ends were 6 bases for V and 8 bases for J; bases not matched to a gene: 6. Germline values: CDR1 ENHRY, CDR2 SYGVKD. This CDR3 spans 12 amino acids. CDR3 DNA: TGTGCCATCAGCTCGACAGGGAGCGGCTACACCTTC. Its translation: CAISSTGSGYTF.

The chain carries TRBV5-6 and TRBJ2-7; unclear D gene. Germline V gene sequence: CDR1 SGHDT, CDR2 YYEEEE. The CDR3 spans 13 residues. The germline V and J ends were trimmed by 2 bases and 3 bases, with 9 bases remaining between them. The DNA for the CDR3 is TGTGCCAGCAGCTTCGTCCTTGGCTACGAGCAGTACTTC. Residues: CASSFVLGYEQYF.

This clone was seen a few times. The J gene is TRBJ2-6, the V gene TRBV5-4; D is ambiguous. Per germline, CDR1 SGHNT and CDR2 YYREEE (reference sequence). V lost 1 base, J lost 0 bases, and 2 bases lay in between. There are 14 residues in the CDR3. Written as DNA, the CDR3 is TGTGCCAGCAGCTTGCACTCTGGGGCCAACGTCCTGACTTTC. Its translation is CASSLHSGANVLTF.

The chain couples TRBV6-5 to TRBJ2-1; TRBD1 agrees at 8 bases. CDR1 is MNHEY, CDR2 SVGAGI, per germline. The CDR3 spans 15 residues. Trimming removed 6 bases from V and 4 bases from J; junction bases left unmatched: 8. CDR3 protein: CASRNTGTGYNEQFF. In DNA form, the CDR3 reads TGTGCCAGCAGAAATACCGGGACAGGATACAATGAGCAGTTCTTC.

DNA of the CDR3: TGTGCCAGCAGTTTGCGTCAGGGGAGTTACGAGCAGTACTTC. Protein: CASSLRQGSYEQYF. This sequence joins TRBV28 and TRBJ2-7; D is perhaps TRBD1 (6 bases). This CDR3 is 14 amino acids long. Per the germline V gene, CDR1 is MDHEN and CDR2 is SYDVKM. V gave up 3 bases and J gave up 4 bases, with 13 bases separating them.

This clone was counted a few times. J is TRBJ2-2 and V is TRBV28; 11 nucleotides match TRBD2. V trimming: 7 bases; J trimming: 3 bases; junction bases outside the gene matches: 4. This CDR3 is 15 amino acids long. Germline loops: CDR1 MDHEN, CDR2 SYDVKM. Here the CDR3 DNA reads TGTGCCAGCACCCCACTAGCGGGGGACACCGGGGAGCTGTTTTTT. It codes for CASTPLAGDTGELFF.